The entry below describes one T cell receptor beta chain. This sample was taken from a study of monozygotic twins with inflammatory bowel disease. TCRdb reprocessed the 5' RACE reads, keeping one entry per CDR3 protein, no DNA. The table lists approximately 210,000 distinct CDR3 sequences, with more than 7.5% in the top ten. The CDR3 extends over 18 amino acids. Germline values: CDR1 SGHAT, CDR2 FQNNGV. Sequencing was performed on blood. This chain uses TRBV11-2 with TRBJ2-1; TCRdb names TRBD2, which stays unverified in the absence of DNA. This clonotype was obtained from a human donor with ulcerative colitis or Crohn's disease, or a healthy co-twin of an affected twin (not recorded which). The CDR3 spells CASSLGSIGPDSYNEQFF.